This paragraph reports one T cell receptor (beta chain). What it binds is unknown. The sample is drawn from a study of T cell responses to AZD1222 COVID-19 vaccine. Study-wide results and limits: Sampling that yielded the repertoires occurred only after the peak T cell response. Regions left unmutated in variants are reportedly the target of nearly half of spike-specific TCRs. Receipt of two AZD1222 doses was followed by a rise in Spike-specific TCR breadth and depth. Clonal diversity was possibly underestimated, and the donors were mostly white British, with more females.

CDR3 length: 13 amino acids. The ends were cut back, 6 bases at V and 2 bases at J, with 10 bases in the middle. The method was immunoSEQ multiplex PCR; TCRdb's version includes in-frame clones alone and lacks a portion of them. Altogether approximately 99,000 clones are present, around 84% being singletons, with the ten largest covering 3% to 4%. The specimen was peripheral blood, collected on day 0 of AZD1222 vaccination. The rearrangement joins TRBV12-3 or TRBV12-4 to TRBJ1-2; D is undetermined. The clonotype comes from an adult in good health. The CDR3 here is CASSLDPNYGYTF. DNA of the CDR3: TGTGCCAGCAGCCTCGACCCGAACTATGGCTACACCTTC.